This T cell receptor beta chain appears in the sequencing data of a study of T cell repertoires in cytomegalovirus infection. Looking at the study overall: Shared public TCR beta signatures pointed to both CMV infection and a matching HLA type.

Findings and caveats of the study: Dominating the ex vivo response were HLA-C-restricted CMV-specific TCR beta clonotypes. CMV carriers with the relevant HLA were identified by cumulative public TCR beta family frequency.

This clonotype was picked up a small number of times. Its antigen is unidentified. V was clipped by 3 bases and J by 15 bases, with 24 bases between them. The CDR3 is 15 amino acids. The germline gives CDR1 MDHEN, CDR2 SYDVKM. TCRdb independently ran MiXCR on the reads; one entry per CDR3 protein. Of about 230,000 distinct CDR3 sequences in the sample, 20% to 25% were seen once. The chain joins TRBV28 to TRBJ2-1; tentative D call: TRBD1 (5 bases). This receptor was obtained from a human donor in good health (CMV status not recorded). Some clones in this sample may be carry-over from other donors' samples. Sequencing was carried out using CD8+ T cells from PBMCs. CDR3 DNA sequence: TGTGCCAGCAGTTTCCCAGGGCAGGGCATTCCTCGTTCGTTCTTC. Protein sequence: CASSFPGQGIPRSFF.